This entry concerns a single T cell receptor beta chain. The target antigen is unknown. TCRdb keeps only in-frame clones here, not all; method: immunoSEQ multiplex PCR. The sample has 150,000 or so clones, 85% to 95% seen once. The germline CDR1 and CDR2 sequences are SGHNT and YENEEA. The CDR3 totals 13 residues. The V and J ends lost 6 bases and 4 bases, in that order; junction bases with no gene match: 4. These data originate in a study of T cell responses to AZD1222 COVID-19 vaccine. Notes on the study in general: CD4 TCRs linked to vaccination spanned spike, dominating at 160-218 and 743-854. Donors were chiefly white British, with a greater number of females, and clonal diversity was perhaps underestimated. Only after the peak T cell response were repertoires sampled. The number of AZD1222 recipients seropositive at baseline was only six.

This sequence was found in an adult who received the AZD1222 COVID-19 vaccine. This sequence joins TRBV11-3 and TRBJ2-3; 7 bases match TRBD2. This material consisted of peripheral blood, taken 28 days after the second AZD1222 dose. In nucleotides, the CDR3 is TGTGCCAGCAGGCGGGAGTGGTCAGATACGCAGTATTTT. This encodes CASRREWSDTQYF.